This TCR beta chain emerged from a study of blood T cell repertoires in COVID-19. Across the study: Sites in the United States, Italy and Spain provided acute and convalescent COVID-19 samples. T cells, B-cell-depleted T cells, or PBMCs supplied cDNA or gDNA.

The protocol was immunoSEQ multiplex PCR, while the TCRdb copy is restricted to in-frame clones and leaves out a portion. The repertoire holds 130,000 to 150,000 clones, with about four fifths as singletons. Participants were aged roughly 18 to 95 years, lived in over 20 US areas, and enrolled virtually. Exposed participants encountered a COVID-19 case during the 2 weeks preceding study entry. The sample taken for sequencing was PBMCs or T cells enriched from blood (not recorded which). The clonotype comes from a woman aged 50 to 60 who had been exposed to COVID-19.

CDR3 amino acids: CASSQLPGQGSDTQYF. Written as DNA, the CDR3 is TGCGCCAGCAGCCAACTGCCGGGACAGGGATCAGATACGCAGTATTTT. The chain carries TRBV4-1 and TRBJ2-3, with 9 bases aligning to TRBD1. The CDR3 contains 16 residues. The V gene end was trimmed by 2 bases and the J gene end by 4 bases; junction bases not matched to a gene: 7. Germline-derived CDR1 and CDR2 are MGHRA and YSYEKL.